The entry below describes one TCR beta chain. Its antigen is undetermined. A J-beta primer mix and a sample-barcoded 5' primer were used in a second PCR of roughly 7 to 12 cycles. A template-switch adaptor containing 12 random nucleotides labeled each cDNA molecule. Sequencing recovered at least 2.5 million CDR3-containing paired-end reads from each sample. MiXCR was run by TCRdb on the 5' RACE reads, yielding one entry per CDR3 protein. This table has over 950,000 distinct CDR3 sequences, just over 50% appearing once. CDR1 MNHEY and CDR2 SMNVEV come from the germline V gene (reference sequence). V dropped 7 bases and J dropped 7 bases, with 35 bases sitting between them. CDR3 length equals 21 residues. With each sample, at least 6 micrograms of total RNA were extracted. The sample originates from a study of blood T cells in healthy people across ages. Points from the study as a whole: Because sorting was not performed, PBMCs prevented conclusive naive versus antigen-experienced comparison.

This chain connects TRBV27 to TRBJ1-6; D is uncertain. This clonotype originated in a woman aged 55 to 70 in good health. Material for sequencing was blood. The CDR3 here is CASTLTSGLTQPPQPNSPLHF. DNA for the CDR3: TGTGCCAGCACCCTAACATCGGGCCTAACTCAGCCCCCTCAGCCAAATTCACCCCTCCACTTT.